This TCR beta chain was sequenced for a study of spatial heterogeneity in lung cancer. Study information: Each distinct TCR and UMI combination averaged more than ten appearances in raw reads.

This clonotype came up many times. Time point given: sample taken at primary tumor resection. Researchers sequenced whole RNA taken from tumor, nontumor lung or frozen PBMC without sorting. The study tagged each TCR cDNA molecule with a unique molecular identifier. TCRdb called the 5' RACE reads again in MiXCR, with one record for every CDR3 protein. The profile shows 11,000 to 15,000 distinct CDR3 sequences, over 9% of them singletons. The source is a male donor with early-stage non-small cell lung cancer. This specimen was PBMCs, taken at surgery.

The CDR3 region is CASSIRQGSYEQYF. DNA of the CDR3: TGTGCCAGTAGTATAAGACAGGGCTCCTACGAGCAGTACTTC. This chain connects TRBV19 to TRBJ2-7; 7 positions match TRBD1. After removal of 2 bases from V and 0 bases from J, the junction contained 1 base not matched to a gene. This CDR3 has 14 residues. Germline values: CDR1 LNHDA, CDR2 SQIVND (reference sequence).